This TCR beta chain was profiled in a study of T cell repertoires in cytomegalovirus infection. Study-level information: Evidence of both CMV infection and a matching HLA type came from public TCR beta signatures.

The CDR3 consists of 15 residues. Germline V gene lookup returns CDR1 SNHLY and CDR2 FYNNEI. V was trimmed by 5 bases and J by 5 bases, leaving 16 bases between them. A remark on this clonotype: Its specificity is unknown.

TCRdb re-derived calls from the reads in MiXCR, one entry per CDR3 protein. The sample yields about 69,000 distinct CDR3 sequences, around 30% seen once. V usage is TRBV2 and J usage is TRBJ2-4; D unresolved. The source material was CD8+ T cells from cultured PBMCs, sampled from culture after CMV antigen stimulation. The clonotype was recovered from a human donor in good health (CMV status not recorded). Some clones in this sample may be carry-over from other donors' samples. Here the CDR3 DNA reads TGTGCCAGCAGTTACCTTGGGGTTAGGGAAAACATTCAGTACTTC. As protein: CASSYLGVRENIQYF.